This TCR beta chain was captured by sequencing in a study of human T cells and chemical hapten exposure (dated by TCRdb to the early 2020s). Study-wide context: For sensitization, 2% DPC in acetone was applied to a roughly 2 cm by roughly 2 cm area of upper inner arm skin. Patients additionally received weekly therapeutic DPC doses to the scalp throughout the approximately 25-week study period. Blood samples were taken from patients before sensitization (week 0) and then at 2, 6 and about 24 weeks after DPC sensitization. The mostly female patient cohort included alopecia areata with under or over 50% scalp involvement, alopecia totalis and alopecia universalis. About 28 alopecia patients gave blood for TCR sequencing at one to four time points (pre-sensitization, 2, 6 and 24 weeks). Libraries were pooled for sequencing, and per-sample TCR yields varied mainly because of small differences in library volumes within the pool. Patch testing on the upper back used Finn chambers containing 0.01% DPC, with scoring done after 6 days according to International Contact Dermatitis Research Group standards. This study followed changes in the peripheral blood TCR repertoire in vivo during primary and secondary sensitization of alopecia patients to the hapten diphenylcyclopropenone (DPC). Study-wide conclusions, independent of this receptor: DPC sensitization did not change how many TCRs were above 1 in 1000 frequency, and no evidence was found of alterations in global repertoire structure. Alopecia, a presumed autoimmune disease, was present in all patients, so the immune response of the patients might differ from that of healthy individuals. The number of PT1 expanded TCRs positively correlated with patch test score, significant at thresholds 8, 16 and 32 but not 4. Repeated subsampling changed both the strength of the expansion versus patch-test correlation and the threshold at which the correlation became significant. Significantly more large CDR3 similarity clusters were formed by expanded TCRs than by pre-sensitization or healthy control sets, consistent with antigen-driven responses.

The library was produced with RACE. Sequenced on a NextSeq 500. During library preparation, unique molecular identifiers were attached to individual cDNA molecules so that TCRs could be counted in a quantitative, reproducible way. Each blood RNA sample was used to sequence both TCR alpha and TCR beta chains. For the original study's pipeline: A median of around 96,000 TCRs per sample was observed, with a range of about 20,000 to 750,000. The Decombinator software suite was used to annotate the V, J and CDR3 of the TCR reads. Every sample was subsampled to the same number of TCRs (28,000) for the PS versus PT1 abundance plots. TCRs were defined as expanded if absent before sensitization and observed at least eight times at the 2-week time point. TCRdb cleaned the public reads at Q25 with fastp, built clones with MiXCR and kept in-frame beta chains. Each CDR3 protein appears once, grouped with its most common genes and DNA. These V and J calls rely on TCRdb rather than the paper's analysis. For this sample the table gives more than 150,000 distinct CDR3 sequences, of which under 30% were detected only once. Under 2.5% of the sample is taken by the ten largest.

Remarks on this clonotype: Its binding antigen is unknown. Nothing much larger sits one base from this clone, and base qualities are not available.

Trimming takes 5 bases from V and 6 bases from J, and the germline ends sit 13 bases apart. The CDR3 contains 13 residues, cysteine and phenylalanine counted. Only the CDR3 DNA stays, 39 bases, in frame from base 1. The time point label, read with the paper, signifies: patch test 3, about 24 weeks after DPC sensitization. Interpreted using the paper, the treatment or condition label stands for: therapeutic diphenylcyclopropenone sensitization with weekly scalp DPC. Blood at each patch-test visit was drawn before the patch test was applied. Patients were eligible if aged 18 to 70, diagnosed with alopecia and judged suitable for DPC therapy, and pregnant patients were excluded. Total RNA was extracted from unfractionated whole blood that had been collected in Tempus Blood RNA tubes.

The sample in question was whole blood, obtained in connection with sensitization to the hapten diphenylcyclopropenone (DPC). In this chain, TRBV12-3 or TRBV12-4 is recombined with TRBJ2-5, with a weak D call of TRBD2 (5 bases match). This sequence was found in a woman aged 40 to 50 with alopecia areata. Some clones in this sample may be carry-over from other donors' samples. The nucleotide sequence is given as TGTGCCAGCAGTGTAGGATGGAGGAAGACCCAGTACTTC. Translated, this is CASSVGWRKTQYF.